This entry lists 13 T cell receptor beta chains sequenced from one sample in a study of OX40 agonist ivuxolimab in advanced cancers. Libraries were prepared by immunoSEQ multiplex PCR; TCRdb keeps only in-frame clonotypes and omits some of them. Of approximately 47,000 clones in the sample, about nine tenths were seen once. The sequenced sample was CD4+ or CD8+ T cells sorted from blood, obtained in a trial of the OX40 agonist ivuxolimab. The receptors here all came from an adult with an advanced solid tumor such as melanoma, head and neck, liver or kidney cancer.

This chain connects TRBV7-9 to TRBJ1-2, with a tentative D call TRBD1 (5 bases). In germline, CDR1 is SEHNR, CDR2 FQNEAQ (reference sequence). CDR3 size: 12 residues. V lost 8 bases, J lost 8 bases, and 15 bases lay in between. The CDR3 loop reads CASGAGIRGYTF. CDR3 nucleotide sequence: TGTGCCAGCGGGGCGGGGATCCGGGGCTACACCTTC.

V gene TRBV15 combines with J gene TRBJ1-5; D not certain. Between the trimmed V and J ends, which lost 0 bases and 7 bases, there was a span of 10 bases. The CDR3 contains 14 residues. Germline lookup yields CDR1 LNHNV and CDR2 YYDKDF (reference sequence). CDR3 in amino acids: CATSRDSGGQPQHF. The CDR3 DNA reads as TGTGCCACCAGCAGAGATTCTGGCGGGCAGCCCCAGCATTTT.

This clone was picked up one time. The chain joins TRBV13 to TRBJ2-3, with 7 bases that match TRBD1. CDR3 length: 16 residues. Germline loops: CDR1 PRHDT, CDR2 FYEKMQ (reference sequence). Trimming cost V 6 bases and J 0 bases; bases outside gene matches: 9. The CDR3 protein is CASSQTGADSTDTQYF. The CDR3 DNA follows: TGTGCCAGCAGTCAAACAGGGGCCGATAGCACAGATACGCAGTATTTT. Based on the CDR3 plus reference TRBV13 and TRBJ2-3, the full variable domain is AAGVIQSPRHLIKEKRETATLKCYPIPRHDTVYWYQQGPGQDPQFLISFYEKMQSDKGSIPDRFSAQQFSDYHSELNMSSLELGDSALYFCASSQTGADSTDTQYFGPGTRLTVL.

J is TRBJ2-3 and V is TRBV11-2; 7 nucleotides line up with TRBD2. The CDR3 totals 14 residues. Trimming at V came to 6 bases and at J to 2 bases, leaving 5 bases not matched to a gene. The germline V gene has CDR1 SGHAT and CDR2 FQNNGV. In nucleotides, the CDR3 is TGTGCCAGCAGTTCCGGGGGGAACACAGATACGCAGTATTTT. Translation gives CASSSGGNTDTQYF.

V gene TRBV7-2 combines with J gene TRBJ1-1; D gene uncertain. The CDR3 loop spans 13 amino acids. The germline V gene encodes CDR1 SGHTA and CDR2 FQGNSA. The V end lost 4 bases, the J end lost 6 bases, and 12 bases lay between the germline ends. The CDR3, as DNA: TGTGCCAGCAGCTCTGTGGGGAGCGCTGAAGCTTTCTTT. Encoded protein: CASSSVGSAEAFF.

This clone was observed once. This chain's CDR3 is CASSLERPGETQYF. Written as DNA, the CDR3 is TGTGCCAGCAGCCTGGAGAGGCCGGGAGAGACCCAGTACTTC. The V gene is TRBV25-1, the J gene TRBJ2-5; D gene uncertain. The CDR3 extends over 14 amino acids. The V gene lost 6 bases and the J gene lost 4 bases, with 15 bases spanning the gap. Germline V gene data show CDR1 as MGHDK and CDR2 as SYGVNS. The variable domain in full, with the rest retrieved from reference TRBV25-1 and TRBJ2-5, is EADIYQTPRYLVIGTGKKITLECSQTMGHDKMYWYQQDPGMELHLIHYSYGVNSTEKGDLSSESTVSRIRTEHFPLTLESARPSHTSQYLCASSLERPGETQYFGPGTRLLVL.

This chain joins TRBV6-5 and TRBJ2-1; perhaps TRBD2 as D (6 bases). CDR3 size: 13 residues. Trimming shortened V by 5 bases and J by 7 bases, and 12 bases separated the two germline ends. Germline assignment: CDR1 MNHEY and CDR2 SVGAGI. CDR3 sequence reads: CASSRRGTNEQFF. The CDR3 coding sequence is TGTGCCAGCAGTAGGAGAGGGACTAATGAGCAGTTCTTC.

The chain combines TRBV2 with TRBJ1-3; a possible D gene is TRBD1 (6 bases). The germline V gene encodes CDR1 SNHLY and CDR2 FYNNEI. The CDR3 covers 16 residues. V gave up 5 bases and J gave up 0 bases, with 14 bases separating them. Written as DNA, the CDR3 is TGTGCCAGCAGTCCTCGGACAGCGAGCTCTGGAAACACCATATATTTT. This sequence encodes CASSPRTASSGNTIYF.

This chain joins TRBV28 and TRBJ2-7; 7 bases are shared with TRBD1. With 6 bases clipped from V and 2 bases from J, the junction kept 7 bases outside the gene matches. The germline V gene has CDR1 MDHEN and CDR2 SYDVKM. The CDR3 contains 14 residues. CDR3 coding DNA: TGTGCCAGCAGGCGGACAGGTACGGCCTACGAGCAGTACTTC. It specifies CASRRTGTAYEQYF.

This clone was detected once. CDR3 in DNA: TGCGCCAGCAGCTTGGATCCGGTAGCGAACACCGGGGAGCTGTTTTTT. Translation gives CASSLDPVANTGELFF. The V gene is TRBV5-1, the J gene TRBJ2-2, with D unclear. This CDR3 spans 16 amino acids. With 0 bases removed from V and 0 bases from J, the gap between germline ends came to 9 bases. Germline-derived CDR1 and CDR2 are SGHRS and YFSETQ.

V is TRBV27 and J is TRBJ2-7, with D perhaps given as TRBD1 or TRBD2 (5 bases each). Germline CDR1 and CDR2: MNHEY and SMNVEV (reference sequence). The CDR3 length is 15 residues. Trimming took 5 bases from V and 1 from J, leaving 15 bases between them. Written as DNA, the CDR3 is TGTGCCAGCAGTCCCACGGGACCTTGGTCCTACGAGCAGTACGTC. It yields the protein CASSPTGPWSYEQYV.

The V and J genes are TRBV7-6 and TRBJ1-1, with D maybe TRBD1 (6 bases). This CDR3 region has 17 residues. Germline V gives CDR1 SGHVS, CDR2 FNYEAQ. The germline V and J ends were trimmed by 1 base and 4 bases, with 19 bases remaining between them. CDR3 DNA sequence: TGTGCCAGCAGCTTAGAGGGTCCCGGAGGGGGGGTCACTGAAGCTTTCTTT. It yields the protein CASSLEGPGGGVTEAFF.

CDR3 bases: TGCGCCAGCAGCCACCTAAGGGACAGGCAAGAGACCCAGTACTTC. This gives the protein CASSHLRDRQETQYF. The chain has TRBV4-1 and TRBJ2-5, with 8 bases identical to TRBD1. The CDR3 covers 15 residues. Germline V gene lookup returns CDR1 MGHRA and CDR2 YSYEKL. V lost 3 bases and J lost 2; bases outside the gene matches: 5.